This T cell receptor beta chain was observed in a study of shared clonotypes between healthy human individuals. Deep was the level at which the assay was run. Per sorted-subset replicate PCR, input was approximately 0.2 ug DNA, representing around 29,000 T cell genomes. The assay was immunoSEQ multiplex PCR, and TCRdb's table has in-frame clones only and misses some. Found here are around 1.9 million clones, around 93% of them singletons; the top ten hold roughly 1.7%. Selected positively for CCR7 and CD45RO-negative, naive CD8 cells excluded terminally differentiated effector memory CD45RA+ cells. V lost 2 bases and J lost 0, with 19 bases in between. CDR3 size: 18 residues. From germline, CDR1 is LGHNT and CDR2 FRNRAP.

The sequencing sample was made of naive CD8+ T cells from PBMCs. The V gene is TRBV12-5, the J gene TRBJ1-1; tentative D call: TRBD1 (5 bases). The source is a man younger than 35 in good health. Some clones in this sample may be carry-over from other donors' samples. The CDR3 sequence is CASGLMGPLGRMNTEAFF. CDR3 sequence (DNA): TGTGCTAGTGGTTTGATGGGACCCCTGGGCCGTATGAACACTGAAGCTTTCTTT.